These T cell receptor beta chains were read from a single sample in a study of control samples from healthy donors and cancer patients. Profiled with immunoSEQ multiplex PCR; TCRdb holds only in-frame clones, not every one. Found here are about 150,000 clones, more than 85% of them singletons; the top ten hold 3% to 3.5%. The sample was blood. These receptors all come from a man aged 25 to 40 in good health. The CDR3 runs from the conserved cysteine through the conserved F or W. Each record gives: J gene, V gene, clone size, D gene, CDR3 DNA, CDR3 protein. D genes are given only for firm matches. Expanded clones are given a class, and other clones once, few, many or no size at all.

J gene: TRBJ1-1
V gene: TRBV30
clone size: .
D gene: TRBD1
CDR3 DNA: TGTGCCTGGAGCGTAAAGACAGGGGGCTGGACTGAAGCTTTCTTT
CDR3 protein: CAWSVKTGGWTEAFF

J gene: TRBJ2-2
V gene: TRBV18
clone size: .
D gene: .
CDR3 DNA: TGTGCCAGCTCACCGCAAAACGCGAACACCGGGGAGCTGTTTTTT
CDR3 protein: CASSPQNANTGELFF

J gene: TRBJ1-3
V gene: TRBV10-1
clone size: .
D gene: .
CDR3 DNA: TGCGCCAGCAGTGAGTCGAAGGCGAGCTCTGGAAACACCATATATTTT
CDR3 protein: CASSESKASSGNTIYF

J gene: TRBJ1-2
V gene: TRBV2
clone size: .
D gene: .
CDR3 DNA: TGTGCCAGCATGGGCACAGGCTATGGCTACACCTTC
CDR3 protein: CASMGTGYGYTF

J gene: TRBJ1-6
V gene: TRBV9
clone size: .
D gene: .
CDR3 DNA: TGTGCCAGCAGCCAAGGGGAGCATTCACCCCTCCACTTT
CDR3 protein: CASSQGEHSPLHF

J gene: TRBJ1-6
V gene: TRBV30
clone size: .
D gene: .
CDR3 DNA: TGTGCCTGGAGTCCTGGGAATAGCCGTTCACCCCTCCACTTT
CDR3 protein: CAWSPGNSRSPLHF

J gene: TRBJ2-3
V gene: TRBV27
clone size: once
D gene: .
CDR3 DNA: TGTGCCAGCAGTTTTGGTGGGAGCACAGATACGCAGTATTTT
CDR3 protein: CASSFGGSTDTQYF

J gene: TRBJ2-7
V gene: TRBV28
clone size: .
D gene: TRBD1
CDR3 DNA: TGTGCCAGCAGTTTAGAATTGGACAGGGTTATCGGCTACGAGCAGTACTTC
CDR3 protein: CASSLELDRVIGYEQYF

J gene: TRBJ2-7
V gene: TRBV5-1
clone size: .
D gene: .
CDR3 DNA: TGCGCCAGCAGCTTGGGGGCCGAGCAGTACTTC
CDR3 protein: CASSLGAEQYF

J gene: TRBJ1-5
V gene: TRBV6-5
clone size: .
D gene: .
CDR3 DNA: TGTGCCAGCAGTCCTGACAGGAATCAGCCCCAGCATTTT
CDR3 protein: CASSPDRNQPQHF

J gene: TRBJ2-1
V gene: TRBV10-3
clone size: .
D gene: TRBD2
CDR3 DNA: TGTGCCATCAGCCTAAGAGAACTAGCGGGGATGCTTAGTGAGCAGTTCTTC
CDR3 protein: CAISLRELAGMLSEQFF

J gene: TRBJ1-1
V gene: TRBV6-1
clone size: .
D gene: .
CDR3 DNA: TGTGCCAGCAGTGAGCGACGGACTGAAGCTTTCTTT
CDR3 protein: CASSERRTEAFF

J gene: TRBJ2-1
V gene: TRBV9
clone size: .
D gene: TRBD2
CDR3 DNA: TGTGCCAGCAGCGTAGTTGCGGGGGGCTACAATGAGCAGTTCTTC
CDR3 protein: CASSVVAGGYNEQFF

J gene: TRBJ2-7
V gene: TRBV28
clone size: .
D gene: .
CDR3 DNA: TGTGCCAGCAGTTTATGGAGAGGACCGGACGAGCAGTACTTC
CDR3 protein: CASSLWRGPDEQYF